The 23 T cell receptor beta chains given below trace back to one sample, sequenced in a study of blood T cell repertoires in COVID-19. TCRdb's copy holds only in-frame clones and misses some; the assay was immunoSEQ multiplex PCR. The sample yields approximately 80,000 clones, more than 60% seen once. The material sequenced was peripheral blood. These receptors all stem from a human donor in a cohort sampled during active COVID-19.

The rearrangement joins TRBV19 to TRBJ2-1; weak D call: TRBD1 (6 bases). The CDR3 is 17 residues long. V shed 4 bases and J shed 6 bases, with 22 bases lying between them. CDR1 and CDR2 (germline): LNHDA, SQIVND (reference sequence). Written as DNA, the CDR3 is TGTGCCAGTAGTACCTTAACCCCTCAGGGGCTAGGCAATGAGCAGTTCTTC. Its translation: CASSTLTPQGLGNEQFF.

This clone was found a few times. The rearrangement uses TRBV5-6 and TRBJ2-7, with TRBD1 matching 12 bases. The V segment lost 2 bases and the J segment 7 bases; nucleotides outside the gene matches: 7. Germline CDR1 and CDR2: SGHDT and YYEEEE. This CDR3 spans 15 amino acids. In DNA form, the CDR3 reads TGTGCCAGCAGCTTCTGGGGACAGGGGGCGTGGGAGCAGTACTTC. The encoded protein is CASSFWGQGAWEQYF.

The sample holds one count of this clone. The rearrangement links TRBV29-1 to TRBJ2-1; TRBD2 aligns across 14 bases. This CDR3 is built from 16 residues. Germline trimming cut 6 bases from V and 9 bases from J; bases unmatched to any gene: 13. Germline assignment: CDR1 SQVTM and CDR2 ANQGSEA. CDR3 in amino acids: CSVPLYRLAGGGEQFF. DNA of the CDR3: TGCAGCGTGCCCCTTTACAGACTAGCGGGAGGGGGTGAGCAGTTCTTC.

This chain joins TRBV7-9 and TRBJ2-5, with D perhaps TRBD2 (6 bases). Germline V lookup: CDR1 SEHNR, CDR2 FQNEAQ (reference sequence). The CDR3 consists of 13 residues. V was cut by 8 bases and J by 7 bases, with 17 bases left in between. The CDR3: CASDLQAGRTQYF. Written as DNA, the CDR3 is TGTGCCAGCGACCTCCAGGCGGGGCGGACCCAGTACTTC.

For the CDR3, the DNA is TGTGCCAGTAGTTGGACAGTAGCCTCCTACGAGCAGTACTTC. It translates to CASSWTVASYEQYF. The V and J genes are TRBV19 and TRBJ2-7; TRBD1 is a possible D gene (6 bases). V was pared by 5 bases and J by 0 bases, with 11 bases between. The germline CDR1 and CDR2 sequences are LNHDA and SQIVND (reference sequence). There are 14 residues in the CDR3.

The chain is built from TRBV7-2 and TRBJ1-1; possible D gene TRBD1, 6 bases. The germline gives CDR1 SGHTA, CDR2 FQGNSA. This CDR3 has 15 amino acids. V was trimmed by 5 bases and J by 6 bases, leaving 19 bases between them. CDR3 amino acids: CASSPETGRGAEAFF. The CDR3 bases are TGTGCCAGCAGCCCGGAGACAGGAAGGGGCGCTGAAGCTTTCTTT. Combining the CDR3 with reference TRBV7-2 and TRBJ1-1 gives the whole variable domain GAGVSQSPSNKVTEKGKDVELRCDPISGHTALYWYRQSLGQGLEFLIYFQGNSAPDKSGLPSDRFSAERTGGSVSTLTIQRTQQEDSAVYLCASSPETGRGAEAFFGQGTRLTVV.

The chain employs TRBV6-5 and TRBJ1-6; D call uncertain. V was trimmed by 3 bases and J by 6 bases, leaving 15 bases between them. This CDR3 is built from 16 residues. From germline, CDR1 is MNHEY and CDR2 SVGAGI. CDR3 DNA: TGTGCCAGCAGTTATTGGCTTCCAGCGCCTAATTCACCCCTCCACTTT. This codes for CASSYWLPAPNSPLHF.

Only one count was recorded for this clone. The genes are TRBV5-1 and TRBJ1-1; 10 positions match TRBD1. In germline, CDR1 is SGHRS, CDR2 YFSETQ. Trimming removed 0 bases from V and 3 bases from J; junction bases left unmatched: 2. The CDR3 runs to 15 residues. CDR3 nucleotide sequence: TGCGCCAGCAGCTTGGCCGGGACAGGGGACACTGAAGCTTTCTTT. Its translation: CASSLAGTGDTEAFF.

J is TRBJ2-1 and V is TRBV5-5, with D maybe TRBD2 (6 bases). V was clipped by 1 base and J by 7 bases, with 18 bases between them. The CDR3 consists of 16 residues. From germline, CDR1 is SGHKS and CDR2 YYEKEE (reference sequence). The CDR3 DNA is TGTGCCAGCAGCTTGCGTTTTGGGGCGGAGGGGAATGAGCAGTTCTTC. It specifies CASSLRFGAEGNEQFF. The whole variable domain, filled in from reference TRBV5-5 and TRBJ2-1, reads DAGVTQSPTHLIKTRGQQVTLRCSPISGHKSVSWYQQVLGQGPQFIFQYYEKEERGRGNFPDRFSARQFPNYSSELNVNALLLGDSALYLCASSLRFGAEGNEQFFGPGTRLTVL.

The V and J genes are TRBV6-1 and TRBJ1-1; D remains ambiguous. CDR1 is MNHNS, CDR2 SASEGT, per germline. V was cut by 2 bases and J by 5 bases, with 12 bases left in between. This CDR3 contains 14 residues. The CDR3 DNA follows: TGTGCCAGCAGTGAAATCGGGGTTTGGACTGAAGCTTTCTTT. It encodes CASSEIGVWTEAFF.

V and J are TRBV28 and TRBJ2-7; no firm D call. The CDR3 is made up of 16 amino acids. Germline CDR1 and CDR2: MDHEN and SYDVKM. The V and J ends lost 6 bases and 0 bases respectively, with 18 bases between them. CDR3 DNA sequence: TGTGCCAGCAGCTCGCTTAGAGGCGGCTCCTCCTACGAGCAGTACTTC. It specifies CASSSLRGGSSYEQYF. Full variable domain (remainder filled in from reference TRBV28 and TRBJ2-7): DVKVTQSSRYLVKRTGEKVFLECVQDMDHENMFWYRQDPGLGLRLIYFSYDVKMKEKGDIPEGYSVSREKKERFSLILESASTNQTSMYLCASSSLRGGSSYEQYFGPGTRLTVT.

The chain combines TRBV10-1 with TRBJ1-2; D is possibly TRBD1 (5 bases). The ends were cut back, 8 bases at V and 5 bases at J, with 15 bases in the middle. This CDR3 is 13 amino acids long. Germline V gene sequence: CDR1 WNHNN, CDR2 SYGVQD (reference sequence). Here the CDR3 DNA reads TGCGCCAGCTCGGCAGGGTTTGGGTATGGCTACACCTTC. This encodes CASSAGFGYGYTF.

The CDR3 reads CAWSRLAINEQFF. CDR3 bases: TGTGCCTGGAGTAGACTAGCGATTAATGAGCAGTTCTTC. The chain carries TRBV30 and TRBJ2-1; TRBD2 agrees at 8 bases. From germline, CDR1 is GTSNPN and CDR2 SVGIG (reference sequence). The CDR3 loop spans 13 amino acids. After removal of 2 bases from V and 7 bases from J, the junction contained 4 bases not matched to a gene.

This chain uses TRBV7-2 with TRBJ1-2, with D tentatively TRBD1 (6 bases). Germline CDR1 and CDR2: SGHTA and FQGNSA. V shed 4 bases and J shed 5 bases, with 14 bases lying between them. This CDR3 region has 14 residues. This CDR3 reads CASSSWTQGYGYTF. The CDR3 DNA reads as TGTGCCAGCAGCTCATGGACCCAGGGGTATGGCTACACCTTC. The full variable domain, with the rest looked up from reference TRBV7-2 and TRBJ1-2, is GAGVSQSPSNKVTEKGKDVELRCDPISGHTALYWYRQSLGQGLEFLIYFQGNSAPDKSGLPSDRFSAERTGGSVSTLTIQRTQQEDSAVYLCASSSWTQGYGYTFGSGTRLTVV.

The chain carries TRBV19 and TRBJ1-2; TRBD1 agrees at 11 bases. The CDR3 runs to 15 residues. CDR1 and CDR2 from the germline V gene are LNHDA and SQIVND (reference sequence). Trimming took 6 bases from V and 6 from J; bases not matched to a gene: 9. CDR3 amino acids: CASRDPGQGDNGYTF. The CDR3 nucleotides are TGTGCCAGTAGGGACCCGGGACAGGGGGACAATGGCTACACCTTC.

This chain links TRBV6-5 with TRBJ2-1; D perhaps matches TRBD1 (5 bases). This CDR3 has 15 residues. Per germline, CDR1 MNHEY and CDR2 SVGAGI. Trimming shortened V by 10 bases and J by 1 base, and 17 bases separated the two germline ends. This chain's CDR3 is CATSNFQGSYNEQFF. The CDR3, as DNA: TGTGCCACTTCGAACTTTCAGGGTTCCTACAATGAGCAGTTCTTC.

This clone was counted once. This chain joins TRBV7-9 and TRBJ2-5; D perhaps matches TRBD2 (8 bases). The CDR3 is 16 residues long. V shed 3 bases and J shed 5 bases, with 19 bases lying between them. CDR1 is SEHNR, CDR2 FQNEAQ, per germline (reference sequence). CDR3 amino acids: CASSLFRTGGGETQYF. Here the CDR3 DNA reads TGTGCCAGCAGCTTGTTTCGGACAGGCGGGGGGGAGACCCAGTACTTC.

In this sample, this clone turned up once. The rearrangement joins TRBV11-3 to TRBJ2-3; 10 positions match TRBD2. This CDR3 comprises 15 residues. In germline, CDR1 is SGHNT, CDR2 YENEEA. V lost 5 bases and J lost 2; bases outside the gene matches: 4. The chain's CDR3 is CASSLGLADTDTQYF. CDR3 nucleotides: TGTGCCAGCAGCCTCGGACTAGCGGACACAGATACGCAGTATTTT.

The genes are TRBV13 and TRBJ2-1; 9 positions match TRBD2. In germline, CDR1 is PRHDT, CDR2 FYEKMQ (reference sequence). Trimming took 0 bases from V and 0 from J; bases not matched to a gene: 0. The CDR3 is 16 amino acids. The CDR3 nucleotides read TGTGCCAGCAGCTTAGGGACTAGCGGCTCCTACAATGAGCAGTTCTTC. Encoded protein: CASSLGTSGSYNEQFF.

This clone was detected once. It is unclear where the CDR3 begins or ends on the DNA, so no DNA is shown, and the CDR3 is as TCRdb lists it. The chain combines TRBV21-1 with TRBJ1-1; the table names TRBD1, a call not compared with the DNA. TRBV21-1 is an annotated pseudogene. The CDR3 extends over 18 residues, inclusive of both ends. CDR3: CASSKVGQGARGSTEAFF.

The chain combines TRBV3-1 (or the pseudogene TRBV3-2) with TRBJ2-5, with D tentatively TRBD1 (5 bases). The CDR3 sequence is 13 residues long. The germline V and J ends were trimmed by 1 base and 5 bases, with 8 bases remaining between them. Germline-derived CDR1 and CDR2 are LGHDT and YNNKEL (reference sequence). This chain's CDR3 is CASSQVQEETQYF. CDR3 DNA: TGTGCCAGCAGCCAAGTACAGGAGGAGACCCAGTACTTC.

The table lists this clone with a count of one. The rearrangement links TRBV2 to TRBJ2-3; D is perhaps TRBD1 (6 bases). The V end was cut by 11 bases, the J end by 0 bases, with 12 bases between. Per the germline V gene, CDR1 is SNHLY and CDR2 is FYNNEI. CDR3 length: 13 amino acids. The CDR3 sequence: CAGHRVSTDTQYF. In nucleotides, the CDR3 is TGTGCCGGGCACAGGGTTAGCACAGATACGCAGTATTTT.

The V gene is TRBV21-1, the J gene TRBJ2-3; TRBD2, the D gene given by the table, was not confirmed from the DNA. TRBV21-1 is deemed a pseudogene. The CDR3 runs 18 residues. The CDR3 sequence: CASSKVVPGLSMADTQYF. The CDR3, as DNA: TGTGCCAGCAGCAAAGTGGTACCGGGACTGAGCATGGCAGATACGCAGTATTTT.